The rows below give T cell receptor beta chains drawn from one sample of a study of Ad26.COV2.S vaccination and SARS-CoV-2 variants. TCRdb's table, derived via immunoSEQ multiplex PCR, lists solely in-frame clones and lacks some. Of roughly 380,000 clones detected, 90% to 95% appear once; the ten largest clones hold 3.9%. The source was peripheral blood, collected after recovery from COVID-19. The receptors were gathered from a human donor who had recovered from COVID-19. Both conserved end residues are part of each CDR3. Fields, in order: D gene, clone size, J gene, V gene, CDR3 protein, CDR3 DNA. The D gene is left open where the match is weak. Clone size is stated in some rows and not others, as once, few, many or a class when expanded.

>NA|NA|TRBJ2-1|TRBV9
CASSVAIQGRDEQFF
TGTGCCAGCAGCGTAGCTATACAGGGTAGGGATGAGCAGTTCTTC
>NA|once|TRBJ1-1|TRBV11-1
CASSLEFSPRTEAFF
TGTGCCAGCAGCTTAGAATTCAGCCCGCGCACTGAAGCTTTCTTT
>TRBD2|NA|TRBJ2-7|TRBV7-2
CASSLGASGAHSYEQYF
TGTGCCAGCAGCTTAGGAGCCAGCGGGGCGCACTCCTACGAGCAGTACTTC
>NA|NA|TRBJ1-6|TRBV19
CASSRAGNSPLHF
TGTGCCAGTAGTAGGGCAGGCAATTCACCCCTCCACTTT
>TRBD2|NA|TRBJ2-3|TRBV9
CASRGTNTDTQYF
TGTGCCAGCAGGGGGACTAACACAGATACGCAGTATTTT
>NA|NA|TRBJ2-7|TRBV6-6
CASSPGTRSTYEQYF
TGTGCCAGCAGTCCCGGGACAAGGTCCACCTACGAGCAGTACTTC
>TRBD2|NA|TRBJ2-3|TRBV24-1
CATSAPAGGTDTQYF
TGTGCCACCAGTGCCCCAGCGGGAGGGACAGATACGCAGTATTTT
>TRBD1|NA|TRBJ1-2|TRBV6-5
CASNPFPGGSYGYTF
TGTGCCAGCAACCCCTTTCCAGGGGGCAGCTATGGCTACACCTTC
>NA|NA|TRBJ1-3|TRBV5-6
CASSLRGFAIYF
TGTGCCAGCAGCTTGCGGGGCTTCGCCATATATTTT
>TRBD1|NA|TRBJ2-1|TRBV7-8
CASSYGQGDHNEQFF
TGTGCCAGCAGCTATGGACAGGGGGACCACAATGAGCAGTTCTTC
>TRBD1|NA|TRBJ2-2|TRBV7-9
CASSLRRPGQGRTGELFF
TGTGCCAGCAGCCTACGGAGGCCGGGACAGGGTCGGACCGGGGAGCTGTTTTTT
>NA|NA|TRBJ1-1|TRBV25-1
CASSEYGGGNTEAFF
TGTGCCAGCAGTGAATATGGGGGAGGGAACACTGAAGCTTTCTTT
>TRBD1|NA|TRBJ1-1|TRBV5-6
CASSSPTGGTEAFF
TGTGCCAGCAGCTCGCCTACAGGGGGCACTGAAGCTTTCTTT
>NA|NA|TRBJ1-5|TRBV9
CASSVGDQPQHF
TGTGCCAGCAGCGTAGGGGATCAGCCCCAGCATTTT
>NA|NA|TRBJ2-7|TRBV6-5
CASSYSTGKIYEQYF
TGTGCCAGCAGTTACTCGACGGGGAAGATTTACGAGCAGTACTTC
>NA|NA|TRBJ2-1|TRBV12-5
CASGLGSRVVWGGNEQFF
TGTGCTAGTGGTTTGGGTTCCAGGGTTGTGTGGGGTGGCAATGAGCAGTTCTTC
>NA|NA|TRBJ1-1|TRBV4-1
CASSQDAQPRMNTEAFF
TGCGCCAGCAGCCAAGACGCCCAGCCCCGGATGAACACTGAAGCTTTCTTT
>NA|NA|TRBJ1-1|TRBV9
CASSVKGFDTEAFF
TGTGCCAGCAGCGTGAAAGGGTTTGACACTGAAGCTTTCTTT
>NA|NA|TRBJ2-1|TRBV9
CASSERLFGNEQFF
TGTGCCAGCAGCGAACGGTTGTTTGGCAATGAGCAGTTCTTC
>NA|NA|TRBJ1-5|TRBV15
CATSDGSYSNQPQHF
TGTGCCACCAGCGACGGGTCCTATAGCAATCAGCCCCAGCATTTT
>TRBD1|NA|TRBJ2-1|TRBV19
CASSQGAPGYNEQFF
TGTGCCAGTAGTCAGGGGGCGCCGGGCTACAATGAGCAGTTCTTC
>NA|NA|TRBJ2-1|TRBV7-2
CASSLADNEQFF
TGTGCCAGCAGCTTGGCCGACAATGAGCAGTTCTTC
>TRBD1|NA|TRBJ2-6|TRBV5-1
CASSSEDRAGANVLTF
TGCGCCAGCAGCTCCGAGGACAGGGCTGGGGCCAACGTCCTGACTTTC
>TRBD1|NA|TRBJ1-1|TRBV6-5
CASSSRGHTEAFF
TGTGCCAGCAGTTCCAGGGGGCACACTGAAGCTTTCTTT
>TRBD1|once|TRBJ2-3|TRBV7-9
CASSSGQGVDTQYF
TGTGCCAGCAGCTCAGGACAGGGGGTAGATACGCAGTATTTT
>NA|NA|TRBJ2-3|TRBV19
CASSLRQGLTLAASTDTQYF
TGTGCCAGTAGTTTGCGACAGGGACTTACACTAGCGGCGAGCACAGATACGCAGTATTTT
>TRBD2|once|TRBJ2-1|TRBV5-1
CASSLRLAGGNEQFF
TGCGCCAGCAGCTTAAGACTAGCGGGGGGGAATGAGCAGTTCTTC
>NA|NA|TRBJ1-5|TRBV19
CASSWRESSNQPQHF
TGTGCCAGTAGTTGGAGGGAATCAAGCAATCAGCCCCAGCATTTT
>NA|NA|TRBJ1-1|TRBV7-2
CASSLEYRITEAFF
TGTGCCAGCAGCTTAGAATACCGTATCACTGAAGCTTTCTTT
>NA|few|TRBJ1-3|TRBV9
CASSATTFSGNTIYF
TGTGCCAGCAGCGCCACAACATTCTCTGGAAACACCATATATTTT
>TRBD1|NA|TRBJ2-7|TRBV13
CASSSRDRSSYEQYF
TGTGCCAGCAGCTCCCGGGACAGGAGCTCCTACGAGCAGTACTTC
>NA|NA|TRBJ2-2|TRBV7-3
CASSLEGQRAGELFF
TGTGCCAGCAGCTTAGAAGGACAGAGGGCCGGGGAGCTGTTTTTT
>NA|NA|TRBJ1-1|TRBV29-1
CSVDPGPGEAFF
TGCAGCGTTGACCCCGGACCCGGGGAAGCTTTCTTT
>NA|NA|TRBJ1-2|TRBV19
CASNPGGGSRNYGYTF
TGTGCCAGTAACCCCGGGGGAGGGAGTCGTAACTATGGCTACACCTTC
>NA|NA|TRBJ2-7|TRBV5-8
CASSPLRSGVPEQYF
TGTGCCAGCAGCCCGTTGAGGTCCGGGGTTCCCGAGCAGTACTTC
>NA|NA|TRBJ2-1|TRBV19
CASSPTLGPYNEQFF
TGTGCCAGTAGCCCAACCCTAGGCCCCTACAATGAGCAGTTCTTC
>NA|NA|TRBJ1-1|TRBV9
CASSRGTLNTEAFF
TGTGCCAGCAGCCGGGGGACATTAAACACTGAAGCTTTCTTT
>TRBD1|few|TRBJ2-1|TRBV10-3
CAISENRGNEQFF
TGTGCCATCAGTGAGAACAGGGGTAATGAGCAGTTCTTC
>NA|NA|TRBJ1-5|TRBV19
CASRAQGPNQPQHF
TGTGCCAGTAGGGCGCAGGGACCAAATCAGCCCCAGCATTTT
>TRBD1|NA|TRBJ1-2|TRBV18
CASSPGQGTVYGYTF
TGTGCCAGCTCACCCGGACAGGGGACCGTTTATGGCTACACCTTC
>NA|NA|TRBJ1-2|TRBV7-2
CASSLRWGGTEDGYTF
TGTGCCAGCAGCTTAAGGTGGGGTGGGACGGAGGATGGCTACACCTTC
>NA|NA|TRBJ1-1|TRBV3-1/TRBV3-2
CASSPDYTEAFF
TGTGCCAGCAGCCCCGATTACACTGAAGCTTTCTTT
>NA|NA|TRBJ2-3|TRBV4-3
CARTLIGPDTQYF
TGCGCCAGGACGCTAATTGGGCCAGATACGCAGTATTTT
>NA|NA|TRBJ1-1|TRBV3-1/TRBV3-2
CASSQVRDTEAFF
TGTGCCAGCAGCCAAGTGAGGGACACTGAAGCTTTCTTT
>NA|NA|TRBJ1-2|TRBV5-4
CASSLQDLYGYTF
TGTGCCAGCAGCTTGCAGGACCTCTATGGCTACACCTTC
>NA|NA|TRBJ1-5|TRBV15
CATSIDGRGNQPQHF
TGTGCCACCAGCATTGACGGCCGGGGAAATCAGCCCCAGCATTTT
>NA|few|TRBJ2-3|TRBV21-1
CASSKALRDRGIGDTQYF
TGTGCCAGCAGCAAAGCGCTCCGGGACAGGGGCATCGGAGATACGCAGTATTTT
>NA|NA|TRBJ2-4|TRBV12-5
CASAPTWGVNIQYF
TGTGCTAGTGCCCCCACGTGGGGGGTAAACATTCAGTACTTC
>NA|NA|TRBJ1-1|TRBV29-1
CSGEENTEAFF
TGCAGCGGGGAGGAGAACACTGAAGCTTTCTTT
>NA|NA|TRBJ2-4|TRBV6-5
CASSYSRLAKNIQYF
TGTGCCAGCAGTTACTCTCGGCTAGCCAAAAACATTCAGTACTTC
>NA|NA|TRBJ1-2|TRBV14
CASSLTVGLGYTF
TGTGCCAGCAGCCTGACAGTCGGCCTTGGCTACACCTTC